This T cell receptor beta chain came from a study of T cells after yellow fever vaccination. Overall study: Fractions with few cells were prepared using SMART-Seq v4 Ultra Low Input.

From germline, CDR1 is MGHRA and CDR2 YSYEKL. CDR3 size: 16 residues. V lost 2 bases to trimming and J lost 3 bases, with 17 bases between them. Via MiXCR, TCRdb re-called the 5' RACE reads, giving one row per CDR3 protein. This repertoire shows more than 350,000 distinct CDR3 sequences, 11% found once; its top ten account for about 17%. Study-wide results and caveats: Clones from primary vaccination mostly reappeared after the booster (about 97% CD4, approximately 88% CD8). Only a small proportion of the clonotypes turned up in both the CD4 and the CD8 compartments, likely arising from convergent recombination.

The table lists this clonotype with a few counts. Its antigen is not identified. The chain combines TRBV4-1 with TRBJ2-7; D tentatively reads TRBD1 or TRBD2 (5 bases each). The sample was PBMCs, taken on the day of the first yellow fever vaccination. This TCR came from a man aged 18 to 29 who received the YFV17D yellow fever vaccine. Here the CDR3 reads CASSQKDRPGRYEQYF. CDR3 nucleotide sequence: TGCGCCAGCAGCCAAAAAGACAGACCGGGGCGCTACGAGCAGTACTTC.